This TCR beta chain was recorded in a study of PD-1 blockade in classical Hodgkin lymphoma. Time point indicated: cycle 4 day 1 (C4D1), after about 6 weeks of nivolumab. Every one of the patients relapsed after autologous stem cell transplantation (brentuximab vedotin exposure was variable). Germline V gene sequence: CDR1 SGHNT, CDR2 YENEEA. This CDR3 comprises 17 residues. Turning to this clone: One end of the junction varies from germline; a read error may be responsible.

The assay was immunoSEQ multiplex PCR, and TCRdb's table has in-frame clones only and misses some. The profile covers about 32,000 clones, with 81% appearing a single time and about a sixth taken by the ten largest. The receptor was derived from a human donor with classical Hodgkin lymphoma. The input for sequencing was peripheral blood mononuclear cells (PBMCs), taken before the fourth cycle of nivolumab. V is TRBV11-3 and J is TRBJ1-1; 11 nucleotides line up with TRBD1. The CDR3 here is CASSLGTGGYMNTETFF. The CDR3, as DNA: TGTGCCAGCAGCTTAGGGACAGGGGGCTATATGAACACTGAAACTTTCTTT.